This T cell receptor beta chain was sequenced in a study of beta chain features in type 1 diabetes. Investigators reverse transcribed all isolated RNA, so they sequenced expressed TCRB transcripts. Using immunoSEQ multiplex PCR, the repertoire was profiled, and TCRdb retains in-frame clones only, with some absent. In the table there are roughly 370,000 clones, about 14% of which are singletons. The authors sorted CD4+ naive, central memory, regulatory and stem cell-like memory cells via CD45RO/CCR7/CD25/CD127/CD95/CD27. This clone was found a few times. The antigen remains unidentified. The study, taken as a whole, reports: When VDJ junctions were examined, type 1 diabetes patients showed fewer insertions and more deletions. Within the patient group, naive, central memory and Treg TCRB repertoires appeared more similar to each other than within healthy donors.

Germline V gives CDR1 SGHRS, CDR2 YFSETQ. This CDR3 region has 14 residues. The V and J ends lost 4 bases and 0 bases respectively, with 7 bases between them. This chain connects TRBV5-1 to TRBJ2-2, with D maybe TRBD1 (5 bases). This TCR was recovered from a young man in good health. Source material: naive CD4+ T cells from blood. CDR3 in DNA: TGCGCCAGCAGCCGGACATCGAACACCGGGGAGCTGTTTTTT. Translation gives CASSRTSNTGELFF. Supplemented by reference TRBV5-1 and TRBJ2-2, the full variable domain reads KAGVTQTPRYLIKTRGQQVTLSCSPISGHRSVSWYQQTPGQGLQFLFEYFSETQRNKGNFPGRFSGRQFSNSRSEMNVSTLELGDSALYLCASSRTSNTGELFFGEGSRLTVL.